This T cell receptor beta chain was found in a study of T-cell reconstitution after alpha-beta-depleted transplantation in children. Study outcomes and limitations: Surviving recipient T cells and intrathymic progenitors accounted for some patients' high TCRbeta diversity at day 60. After transplant, at about two months, alpha-beta T cells were reportedly derived from several hundred expanded graft clones. Among T cells one year after transplant, newly produced cells accounted for most counts and diversity.

This sample's TCRbeta library carried unique molecular identifier barcodes. TCRdb ran MiXCR on the PCR reads and lists one entry per CDR3 protein. This sample has 440,000 or so distinct CDR3 sequences; around 46% occur once, and the top ten carry about 30%. This clonotype occurred once. Its antigen is not known. The CDR3 runs 15 residues. Germline loops: CDR1 MGHRA, CDR2 YSYEKL. Trimming at V came to 2 bases and at J to 7 bases, leaving 8 bases not matched to a gene. The receptor comes from a girl aged 2-15 years with aplastic anemia, due to receive a stem cell transplant. The sample in question was PBMCs, obtained before TCRalphabeta/CD19-depleted stem cell transplant. V usage is TRBV4-1 and J usage is TRBJ1-5, with 7 bases that match TRBD1. In DNA form, the CDR3 reads TGCGCCAGCAGCCAACCAAGACAGGGTGGGCAGCCCCAGCATTTT. This gives the protein CASSQPRQGGQPQHF.